These T cell receptor beta chains were read from a single sample in a study of CD8+ T cells in alopecia areata. TCRdb's copy holds only in-frame clones and misses some; the assay was immunoSEQ multiplex PCR. The profile covers 150,000 to 200,000 clones, with more than 55% appearing a single time and about 3.5% taken by the ten largest. Sample: CD4+ T cells sorted from blood, taken at week 4, from a patient treated with tofacitinib. These receptors all stem from a human donor with alopecia areata. The CDR3 runs from the conserved cysteine through the conserved F or W. The D gene is left open where the match is weak. Size is omitted from some rows. Given values are once, few, many or a class for expanded clones.

>TRBJ1-2|few|.|TRBV4-1
TGCGCCAGCAGCCAAGGGACAGCTTATGGCTACACCTTC
CASSQGTAYGYTF
>TRBJ1-1|.|.|TRBV29-1
TGCAGCTTCGTTCGACCTCCGGGAAGCCCCCACTTGAACACTGAAGCTTTCTTT
CSFVRPPGSPHLNTEAFF
>TRBJ2-3|few|.|TRBV29-1
TGCAGCGTCTGCCAACAATTTCGAGATACGCAGTATTTT
CSVCQQFRDTQYF
>TRBJ2-4|.|.|TRBV9
TGTGCCAGCAGCGTAGCAGGGACGAACATTCAGTACTTC
CASSVAGTNIQYF
>TRBJ1-2|.|TRBD1|TRBV6-5
TGTGCCAGCAGGGAGGGGGCGCGGGGCTACACCTTC
CASREGARGYTF
>TRBJ2-1|once|.|TRBV2
TGTGCCAGCGATAACGAGGACATGGACAATGAGCAGCTCTTC
CASDNEDMDNEQLF
>TRBJ2-4|.|.|TRBV6-5
TGTGCCAGCAGTTACCGGCGGACCCTTAAGGAGATTCAGTACTTC
CASSYRRTLKEIQYF
>TRBJ1-1|.|TRBD1|TRBV28
TGTGCCAGCAGAGACAGGGGACAAGGGTATCTCCAGAACACTGAAGCTTTCTTT
CASRDRGQGYLQNTEAFF
>TRBJ1-2|.|.|TRBV6-5
TGTGCCAGCAGGTCATCAACAGGGTCCATCTATGGCTACACCTTC
CASRSSTGSIYGYTF
>TRBJ2-7|once|.|TRBV2
TGTGCCAGCAGTGAATCAAGCTACGAGCAGTACTTC
CASSESSYEQYF
>TRBJ2-3|once|.|TRBV29-1
TGCAGCGTTGAGGGGGCCCCGGCCGTAGATACGCAGTATTTT
CSVEGAPAVDTQYF
>TRBJ2-7|.|TRBD1|TRBV29-1
TGCAGCGTGGGAGGGACAGGGCGATACGAGCAGTACTTC
CSVGGTGRYEQYF
>TRBJ1-1|few|.|TRBV2
TGTGCCAGCAGTACAGCTGACATTAGAAACACTGAAGCTTTCTTT
CASSTADIRNTEAFF
>TRBJ2-1|few|.|TRBV28
TGTGCCAGCAGCGAATTTACCCTAGTCCGGTCCTACAATGAGCAGTTCTTC
CASSEFTLVRSYNEQFF
>TRBJ2-7|few|.|TRBV11-2
TGTGCCAGCAGCTTTAATTTGGAGGGTGAGGCGCAGTACTTC
CASSFNLEGEAQYF
>TRBJ2-6|.|TRBD2|TRBV4-1
TGCGCCAGCAGCCAAGGACTAGCGGGGGGGCGTGCTGGGGCCAACGTCCTGACTTTC
CASSQGLAGGRAGANVLTF
>TRBJ1-1|few|.|TRBV6-6
TGTGCCAGCAGTACCGCCGCCGATTCCCCTGAAGCTTTCTTT
CASSTAADSPEAFF
>TRBJ2-5|few|TRBD1|TRBV29-1
TGCAGTTTCCGGGACAGACAAGAGACCCAGTACTTC
CSFRDRQETQYF
>TRBJ2-5|.|.|TRBV15
TGTGCCACCAGCTCCCGGGCCGGGGGCGAAGAGACCCAGTACTTC
CATSSRAGGEETQYF
>TRBJ1-2|.|.|TRBV6-5
TGTGCCAGCAGCCGCGGGAGGGCCAGGGGCTACACCTTC
CASSRGRARGYTF
>TRBJ1-6|.|.|TRBV30
TGTGCCTGGAGTGACCTGACCCAGTACTCACCCCTCCACTTT
CAWSDLTQYSPLHF
>TRBJ1-2|.|.|TRBV11-2
TGTGCCAGCAGCTTAGATCTAGGGGATGGCTACACCTTC
CASSLDLGDGYTF
>TRBJ2-7|.|.|TRBV7-9
TGTGCCAGCAGCTTGGTCCGAATCCCCTACGAGCAGTACTTC
CASSLVRIPYEQYF
>TRBJ2-3|few|TRBD1|TRBV5-1
TGCGCCAGCAGCTGGGGGACAGACACAGATACGCAGTATTTT
CASSWGTDTDTQYF
>TRBJ2-7|.|TRBD2|TRBV9
TGTGCCAGCGGCGGGGGGTCTGCCTACGAGCAGTACTTC
CASGGGSAYEQYF
>TRBJ2-5|.|.|TRBV6-6
TGTGCCAGCAAATGGACAGTGAACCAAGAGACCCAGTACTTC
CASKWTVNQETQYF
>TRBJ2-5|few|.|TRBV5-4
TGTGCCAGCAGCTTGCAAGGGTTCCAAGAGACCCAGTACTTC
CASSLQGFQETQYF
>TRBJ2-5|.|.|TRBV30
TGTGCCTGGAGTCACCCGTGGGGGGCCGGGGAGACCCAGTACTTC
CAWSHPWGAGETQYF
>TRBJ2-1|.|.|TRBV5-4
TGTGCCAGCAGCAGTGGACAGCGAACCTACAATGAGCAGTTCTTC
CASSSGQRTYNEQFF
>TRBJ1-5|.|.|TRBV2
TGTGCCAGCAGAGGACACTTTCTCTTAAATGGCAATCAGCCCCAGCATTTT
CASRGHFLLNGNQPQHF
>TRBJ1-1|few|.|TRBV19
TGTGCCAGTAGTAATCAGGGACCCTCTGAAGCTTTCTTT
CASSNQGPSEAFF
>TRBJ1-5|.|.|TRBV19
TGTGCCAGTAGTAATAACCCAAGATATCAGCCCCAGCATTTT
CASSNNPRYQPQHF
>TRBJ2-1|few|.|TRBV10-3
TGTGCCATCAGTGAGTCCCAGGTCCTTGTCCAGGACAATGAGCAGTTCTTC
CAISESQVLVQDNEQFF
>TRBJ2-6|.|.|TRBV4-1
TGCGCCAGCAGCCCAAGCCCCCTCCGGACAACTTCTGGGGCCAACGTCCTGACTTTC
CASSPSPLRTTSGANVLTF
>TRBJ2-7|once|.|TRBV30
TGTGCCTGGAGTGTACCCCGGGACCTCAAGGGAGAGCAGTACTTC
CAWSVPRDLKGEQYF
>TRBJ2-3|.|TRBD2|TRBV6-6
TGTGCCAGCAGTTACCCTAGCGGAATCACAGATACGCAGTATTTT
CASSYPSGITDTQYF
>TRBJ2-7|few|.|TRBV5-4
TGTGCCAGCAGCTTGCAGGGGTACGAGCAGTACTTC
CASSLQGYEQYF
>TRBJ2-1|.|TRBD1|TRBV29-1
TGCAGCGTTTTTCGTACAGGGGGCAATGAGCAGTTCTTC
CSVFRTGGNEQFF
>TRBJ1-4|.|.|TRBV14
TGTGCCAGCAGCGGATGGGGGTCTAATGAAAAACTGTTTTTT
CASSGWGSNEKLFF
>TRBJ2-5|.|.|TRBV7-2
TGTGCCAGCAGCTCCCCGAGGTGGCAAGAGACCCAGTACTTC
CASSSPRWQETQYF
>TRBJ2-7|few|.|TRBV4-2
TGTGCCAGCAGCCAAGACGGGAGTTCCGAGCAGTACTTC
CASSQDGSSEQYF
>TRBJ1-2|few|.|TRBV15
TGTGCCACCAGTACAATGGGCTATGGCTACACCTTC
CATSTMGYGYTF
>TRBJ2-7|.|.|TRBV20-1
TGCAGTGCTAGCTGGCGCGAGCAGTACTTC
CSASWREQYF
>TRBJ2-1|.|TRBD2|TRBV5-4
TGTGCCAGCAGCCGAAGCGGGGGGAGCTCCTACAATGAGCAGTTCTTC
CASSRSGGSSYNEQFF